The text below deals with one TCR beta chain. The data derive from a study of CD8 T cells in Susac syndrome. Random hexamers were used to reverse transcribe the RNA input (about 0.5 to 1 ug). TCRdb recomputed calls from the immunoSEQ multiplex PCR reads with MiXCR, one row per CDR3 protein. The repertoire has roughly 140,000 distinct CDR3 sequences, about 95% of them found once; the top ten carry 0.14% to 0.15%. The length of the CDR3 is 14 residues. The ends were cut back, 5 bases at V and 0 bases at J, with 8 bases in the middle. Germline-derived CDR1 and CDR2 are LNHNV and YYDKDF (reference sequence).

The gene calls are TRBV15 and TRBJ1-5; D is uncertain. This clonotype was sampled from a human donor with multiple sclerosis. The sample comprised CD8+ T cells from PBMCs. CDR3 protein: CATSLPDSNQPQHF. CDR3 in DNA: TGTGCCACCAGCCTCCCAGATAGCAATCAGCCCCAGCATTTT.